This T cell receptor (beta chain) originates from a study of breast tumors, draining lymph nodes, adjacent tissues. Breast cancer patients provided tissue from their axillary draining lymph nodes. One entry per CDR3 protein results from TCRdb running MiXCR on the multiplex PCR reads. The sample contains 200,000 or so distinct CDR3 sequences, approximately 33% of which appear only once. Study results and limitations: Luminal-like breast cancer showed significantly higher tumor–nontumor repertoire similarity than basal-like. Tumor repertoires ranked between lymph nodes and nontumor tissue in diversity, with V and J gene preferences. Findings are consistent with lymph node origin and intratumoral expansion of most tumor T cells.

V lost 4 bases, J lost 2 bases, and 8 bases stayed unmatched. The CDR3 extends over 16 amino acids. Germline lookup yields CDR1 SGHAT and CDR2 FQNNGV. There are many counts of this clonotype. Its antigen is still unknown. The receptor was isolated from a female donor with breast cancer. Some clones in this sample may be carry-over from other donors' samples. The chain combines TRBV11-2 with TRBJ2-7; the match to TRBD1 covers 10 bases. The sample taken for sequencing was axillary lymph node tissue. The CDR3, as DNA: TGTGCCAGCAGCTCAAACCGGGACAGGGGAACCTACGAGCAGTACTTC. Translated, it gives CASSSNRDRGTYEQYF.